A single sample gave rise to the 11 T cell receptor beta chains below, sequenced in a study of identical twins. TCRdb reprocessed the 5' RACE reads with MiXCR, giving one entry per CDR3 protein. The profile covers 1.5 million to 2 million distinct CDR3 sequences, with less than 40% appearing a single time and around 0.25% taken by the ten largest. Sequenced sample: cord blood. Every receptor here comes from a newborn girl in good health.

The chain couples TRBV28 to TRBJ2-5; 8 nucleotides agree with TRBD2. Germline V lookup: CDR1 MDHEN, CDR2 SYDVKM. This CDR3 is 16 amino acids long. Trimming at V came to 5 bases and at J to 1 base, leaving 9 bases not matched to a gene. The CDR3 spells CASSGTGRGAQETQYF. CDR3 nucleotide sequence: TGTGCCAGCAGTGGAACCGGGAGGGGGGCCCAAGAGACCCAGTACTTC.

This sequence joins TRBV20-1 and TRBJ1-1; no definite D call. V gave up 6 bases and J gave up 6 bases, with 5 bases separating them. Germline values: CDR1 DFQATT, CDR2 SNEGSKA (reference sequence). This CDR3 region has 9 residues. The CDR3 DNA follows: TGCAGTGCCGCGGCTGAAGCTTTCTTT. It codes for CSAAAEAFF.

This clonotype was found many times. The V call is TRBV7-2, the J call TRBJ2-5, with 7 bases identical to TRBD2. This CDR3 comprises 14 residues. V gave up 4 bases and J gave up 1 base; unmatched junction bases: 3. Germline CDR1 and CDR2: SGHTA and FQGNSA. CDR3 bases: TGTGCCAGCAGCTCCTGGACTAGCCAAGAGACCCAGTACTTC. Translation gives CASSSWTSQETQYF.

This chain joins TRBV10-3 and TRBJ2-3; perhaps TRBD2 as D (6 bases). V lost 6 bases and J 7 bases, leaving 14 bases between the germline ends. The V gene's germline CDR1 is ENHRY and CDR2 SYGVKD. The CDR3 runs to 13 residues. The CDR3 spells CAIRASARNTQYF. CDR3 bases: TGTGCCATCAGGGCTAGCGCACGGAATACGCAGTATTTT.

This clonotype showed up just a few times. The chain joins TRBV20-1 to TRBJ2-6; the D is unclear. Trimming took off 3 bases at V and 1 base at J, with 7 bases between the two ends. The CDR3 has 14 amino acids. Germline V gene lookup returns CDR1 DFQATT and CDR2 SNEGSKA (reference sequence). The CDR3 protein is CSARLGSGANVLTF. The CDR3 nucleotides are TGCAGTGCTAGGTTGGGATCTGGGGCCAACGTCCTGACTTTC.

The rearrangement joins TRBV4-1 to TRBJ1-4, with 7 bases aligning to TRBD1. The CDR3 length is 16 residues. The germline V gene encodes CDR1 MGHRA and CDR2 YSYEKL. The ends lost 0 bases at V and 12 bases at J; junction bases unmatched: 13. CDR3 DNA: TGCGCCAGCAGCCAAGATGACAGGGTATCCCCGTCGGAACTGTTTTTT. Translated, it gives CASSQDDRVSPSELFF.

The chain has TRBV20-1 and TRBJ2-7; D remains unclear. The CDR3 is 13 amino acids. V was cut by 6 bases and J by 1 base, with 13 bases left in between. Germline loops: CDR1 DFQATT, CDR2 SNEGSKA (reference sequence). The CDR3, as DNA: TGCAGTGCAGAGGAGTATGGATCCTACGAGCAGTACTTC. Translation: CSAEEYGSYEQYF.

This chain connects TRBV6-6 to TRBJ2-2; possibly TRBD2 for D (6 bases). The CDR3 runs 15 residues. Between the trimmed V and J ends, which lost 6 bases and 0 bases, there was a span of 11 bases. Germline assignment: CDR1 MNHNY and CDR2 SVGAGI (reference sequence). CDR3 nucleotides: TGTGCCAGCAGGGGGAGGAAAACGAACACCGGGGAGCTGTTTTTT. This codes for CASRGRKTNTGELFF.

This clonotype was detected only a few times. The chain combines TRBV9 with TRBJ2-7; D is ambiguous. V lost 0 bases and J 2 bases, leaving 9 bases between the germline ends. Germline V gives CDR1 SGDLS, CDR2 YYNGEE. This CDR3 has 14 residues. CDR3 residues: CASSVDLATYEQYF. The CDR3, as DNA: TGTGCCAGCAGCGTAGATTTGGCCACCTACGAGCAGTACTTC.

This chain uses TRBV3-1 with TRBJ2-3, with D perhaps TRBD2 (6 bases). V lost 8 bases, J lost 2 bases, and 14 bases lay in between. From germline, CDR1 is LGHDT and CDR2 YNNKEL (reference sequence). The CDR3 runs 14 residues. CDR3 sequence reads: CASGGVFNTDTQYF. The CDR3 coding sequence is TGTGCCAGCGGCGGGGTTTTCAACACAGATACGCAGTATTTT.

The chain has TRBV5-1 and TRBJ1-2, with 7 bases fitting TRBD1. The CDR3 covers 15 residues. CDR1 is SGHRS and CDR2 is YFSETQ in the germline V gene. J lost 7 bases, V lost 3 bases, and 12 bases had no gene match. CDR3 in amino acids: CASSSGMRQGGGYTF. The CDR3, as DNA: TGCGCCAGCAGCTCTGGGATGAGACAGGGTGGTGGCTACACCTTC.